A single sample is the source of the 26 T cell receptor beta chains below, sequenced in a study of patients and donors after allogeneic stem cell transplantation. In TCRdb, the RT-PCR reads were re-called with MiXCR into one record per CDR3 protein. The sample lists some 960,000 distinct CDR3 sequences; roughly 17% were seen once. Sequenced input: blood, either unsorted or a sorted T cell fraction (not recorded which). Receptors were obtained from a human donor who was either an allogeneic HSCT recipient or a stem cell or donor lymphocyte infusion donor (not recorded which). It is not recorded whose cells these are; they may come from a transplant donor.

This clonotype has ten or more counts. The chain employs TRBV5-1 and TRBJ2-1, with D possibly being TRBD1 or TRBD2 (5 bases each). The CDR3 spans 16 residues. V was shortened by 0 bases and J by 2 bases, with 12 bases between the two germline ends. Looked up from germline, CDR1 is SGHRS and CDR2 is YFSETQ. CDR3 coding DNA: TGCGCCAGCAGCTTGGACGCAGGGACGCCCTACAATGAGCAGTTCTTC. Encoded protein: CASSLDAGTPYNEQFF.

This clonotype was counted between two and nine times. This chain connects TRBV20-1 to TRBJ2-1, with D tentatively TRBD2 (5 bases). CDR1 DFQATT and CDR2 SNEGSKA come from the germline V gene (reference sequence). V shed 3 bases and J shed 0 bases, with 15 bases lying between them. The CDR3 is 16 residues long. The CDR3 DNA is TGCAGTGCTAGTGTTTGGGAGCTTGGCTCCTACAATGAGCAGTTCTTC. This codes for CSASVWELGSYNEQFF.

This clonotype turned up a few times. The chain has TRBV3-1 and TRBJ2-1; D gene uncertain. The germline V gene has CDR1 LGHDT and CDR2 YNNKEL (reference sequence). V was shortened by 0 bases and J by 10 bases, with 10 bases between the two germline ends. The CDR3 totals 13 residues. The CDR3, as DNA: TGTGCCAGCAGCCAAGAGGTAAAGGGCGAGCAGTTCTTC. This codes for CASSQEVKGEQFF.

This clonotype was counted between two and nine times. The chain has TRBV7-9 and TRBJ1-1; D is ambiguous. Deletions cut 4 bases from V and 10 bases from J, with 13 bases between. Germline CDR1 is SEHNR and CDR2 is FQNEAQ (reference sequence). CDR3 length: 12 amino acids. The CDR3 here is CASSSSVEGAFF. The DNA for the CDR3 is TGTGCCAGCAGCTCCTCGGTGGAGGGAGCTTTCTTT.

This rearrangement joins TRBV7-2 to TRBJ1-2; tentatively, D is TRBD1 (5 bases). The CDR3 is 14 amino acids. V was pared by 5 bases and J by 7 bases, with 17 bases between. The germline gives CDR1 SGHTA, CDR2 FQGNSA. In DNA, the CDR3 is TGTGCCAGCAGCAAAACCGGGACTGGAGGTGGCTACACCTTC. Encoded protein: CASSKTGTGGGYTF.

This clonotype has just a few counts. The gene calls are TRBV24-1 and TRBJ1-1, with 9 bases aligning to TRBD1. V gave up 3 bases and J gave up 7 bases; unmatched junction bases: 5. Germline CDR1 is KGHDR and CDR2 is SFDVKD. The CDR3 consists of 14 residues. In nucleotides, the CDR3 is TGTGCCACCAGTGATCCCGGGACAGGGTATGAAGCTTTCTTT. Translated, it gives CATSDPGTGYEAFF.

This clonotype was observed a handful of times. The V gene is TRBV3-1, the J gene TRBJ1-2; 11 bases line up with TRBD1. This CDR3 contains 13 residues. Germline V gives CDR1 LGHDT, CDR2 YNNKEL (reference sequence). Trimming cost V 4 bases and J 6 bases; bases outside gene matches: 1. The CDR3 is CASSRDRGNGYTF. The CDR3 DNA is TGTGCCAGCAGCCGGGACAGGGGGAATGGCTACACCTTC.

This chain uses TRBV11-1 with TRBJ2-3; D is unclear. Between the trimmed V and J ends, which lost 5 bases and 1 base, there was a span of 25 bases. The CDR3 covers 19 residues. The germline V gene encodes CDR1 SGHAT and CDR2 FQDESV (reference sequence). Written as DNA, the CDR3 is TGTGCCAGCAGCCTCGCTGCCGGGTACGAGTCGCCGGGCACAGATACGCAGTATTTT. Encoded protein: CASSLAAGYESPGTDTQYF.

This chain connects TRBV25-1 to TRBJ2-2, with D tentatively TRBD1 (6 bases). CDR3 length equals 15 residues. With 3 bases removed from V and 3 bases from J, the gap between germline ends came to 11 bases. Looked up from germline, CDR1 is MGHDK and CDR2 is SYGVNS. CDR3 DNA: TGTGCCAGCAGTGATCAGGGGTGGGACACCGGGGAGCTGTTTTTT. Protein sequence: CASSDQGWDTGELFF.

The rearrangement links TRBV5-6 to TRBJ1-5, with TRBD1 matching 9 bases. The V gene end was trimmed by 4 bases and the J gene end by 4 bases; junction bases not matched to a gene: 9. Germline lookup yields CDR1 SGHDT and CDR2 YYEEEE. The CDR3 contains 16 residues. Written as DNA, the CDR3 is TGTGCCAGCAGCCCCTGGACAGGGGAATTGAATCAGCCCCAGCATTTT. It specifies CASSPWTGELNQPQHF.

This clonotype has a handful of counts. This sequence joins TRBV14 and TRBJ1-3; the D gene is possibly TRBD1 (5 bases). The CDR3 has 15 residues. The V gene's germline CDR1 is SGHDN and CDR2 FVKESK. V shed 1 base and J shed 4 bases, with 11 bases lying between them. The CDR3 sequence: CASSQGWGIGNTIYF. In DNA form, the CDR3 reads TGTGCCAGCAGCCAAGGCTGGGGGATCGGAAACACCATATATTTT. The full variable domain, completed using reference TRBV14 and TRBJ1-3, is EAGVTQFPSHSVIEKGQTVTLRCDPISGHDNLYWYRRVMGKEIKFLLHFVKESKQDESGMPNNRFLAERTGGTYSTLKVQPAELEDSGVYFCASSQGWGIGNTIYFGEGSWLTVV.

The rearrangement joins TRBV9 to TRBJ2-5, with D possibly TRBD1 on 6 matching bases. V lost 0 bases to trimming and J lost 1 base, with 16 bases between them. This CDR3 is built from 17 residues. Germline CDR1 and CDR2: SGDLS and YYNGEE. CDR3 sequence reads: CASSVGGQAASQETQYF. CDR3 DNA sequence: TGTGCCAGCAGCGTAGGGGGGCAAGCGGCAAGCCAAGAGACCCAGTACTTC. Looking up the rest from reference TRBV9 and TRBJ2-5 gives the full variable domain: DSGVTQTPKHLITATGQRVTLRCSPRSGDLSVYWYQQSLDQGLQFLIQYYNGEERAKGNILERFSAQQFPDLHSELNLSSLELGDSALYFCASSVGGQAASQETQYFGPGTRLLVL.

This clonotype came up many times. CDR3 residues: CASSLEGRVNEQFF. CDR3 bases: TGTGCCAGCAGCTTAGAGGGCAGGGTCAATGAGCAGTTCTTC. The chain couples TRBV7-9 to TRBJ2-1; TRBD1 is a possible D gene (5 bases). The CDR3 is 14 residues long. V was trimmed by 1 base and J by 6 bases, leaving 10 bases between them. The germline gives CDR1 SEHNR, CDR2 FQNEAQ (reference sequence).

This clonotype was seen a few times. The V call is TRBV6-1, the J call TRBJ1-2; the D gene is possibly TRBD1 (5 bases). V shed 6 bases and J shed 7 bases, with 18 bases lying between them. There are 14 residues in the CDR3. Germline lookup yields CDR1 MNHNS and CDR2 SASEGT. The CDR3 coding sequence is TGTGCCAGCAGCACCAAGCGAGGGGCGGCTGGCTACACCTTC. Protein: CASSTKRGAAGYTF.

This clonotype appeared a few times. The chain links TRBV21-1 to TRBJ1-4; no DNA check was done on the table's D call, TRBD1. TRBV21-1 is flagged as a pseudogene. This CDR3 region has 15 residues. CDR3 DNA: TGTGCCAGCGGGACAGGGGGCGAAATTAATGAAAAACTGTTTTTT. Translated, it gives CASGTGGEINEKLFF.

The V call is TRBV7-8, the J call TRBJ2-7; 8 nucleotides agree with TRBD2. V was pared by 3 bases and J by 3 bases, with 7 bases of the junction left unmatched. Germline V gene data show CDR1 as SGHVS and CDR2 as FQNEAQ. CDR3 size: 15 residues. CDR3 coding DNA: TGTGCCAGCAGCTTTCGGGGGACTAGGGACTACGAGCAGTACTTC. Encoded protein: CASSFRGTRDYEQYF.

The gene calls are TRBV29-1 and TRBJ2-5; 11 nucleotides line up with TRBD2. Unmatched junction bases numbered 21, after V lost 0 bases and J lost 0 bases. The CDR3 length is 22 residues. Per the germline V gene, CDR1 is SQVTM and CDR2 is ANQGSEA. CDR3 protein: CSVEDRRWGGGLAVLYQETQYF. Here the CDR3 DNA reads TGCAGCGTTGAAGATCGAAGGTGGGGGGGGGGACTAGCGGTTCTGTACCAAGAGACCCAGTACTTC.

This clonotype was seen more than once but under ten times. J is TRBJ2-1 and V is TRBV11-2; D perhaps matches TRBD2 (5 bases). The CDR3 totals 14 residues. V dropped 1 base and J dropped 5 bases, with 9 bases sitting between them. Germline CDR1 is SGHAT and CDR2 is FQNNGV. The DNA of the CDR3 is TGTGCCAGCAGCTTAGCGAGGGATCACAATGAGCAGTTCTTC. Protein sequence: CASSLARDHNEQFF.

The V and J genes are TRBV29-1 and TRBJ2-6; D is possibly TRBD2 (6 bases). CDR1 and CDR2 (germline): SQVTM, ANQGSEA. CDR3 length equals 19 residues. Trimming stripped 1 base from V and 0 bases from J, with 19 bases between. In DNA form, the CDR3 reads TGCAGCGTTGAAGCCCGGGGTTGGGGGGTCAGCTCTGGGGCCAACGTCCTGACTTTC. Amino acids: CSVEARGWGVSSGANVLTF.

CDR3 nucleotide sequence: TGTGCCAGCTCACTGATCCGGGACAGGGGGCGAGAGACCCAGTACTTC. It codes for CASSLIRDRGRETQYF. The genes are TRBV18 and TRBJ2-5; 12 bases are a match to TRBD1. J gave up 4 bases and V 4 bases, and 7 bases lay outside the gene matches. Per the germline V gene, CDR1 is KGHSH and CDR2 is LQKENI. The CDR3 runs to 16 residues.

This chain links TRBV7-9 with TRBJ1-4; 7 bases are a match to TRBD1. Germline V gene sequence: CDR1 SEHNR, CDR2 FQNEAQ (reference sequence). The CDR3 extends over 15 amino acids. The junction had 5 bases not matched to a gene; V was cut back by 3 bases and J by 4 bases. This chain's CDR3 is CASSLGQRYNEKLFF. The CDR3 nucleotides read TGTGCCAGCAGCTTGGGACAGCGGTATAATGAAAAACTGTTTTTT.

This clonotype has more than one count but fewer than ten. The CDR3 protein is CASSLEGLGYEQYF. Here the CDR3 DNA reads TGCGCCAGCAGCTTGGAAGGCTTGGGGTACGAGCAGTACTTC. The chain carries TRBV5-1 and TRBJ2-7, with D unclear. Germline V gene sequence: CDR1 SGHRS, CDR2 YFSETQ. V dropped 0 bases and J dropped 4 bases, with 11 bases sitting between them. The CDR3 spans 14 residues. The variable domain in full, with the rest retrieved from reference TRBV5-1 and TRBJ2-7, is KAGVTQTPRYLIKTRGQQVTLSCSPISGHRSVSWYQQTPGQGLQFLFEYFSETQRNKGNFPGRFSGRQFSNSRSEMNVSTLELGDSALYLCASSLEGLGYEQYFGPGTRLTVT.

This clonotype was seen many times. The V gene is TRBV5-1, the J gene TRBJ2-1; D remains ambiguous. Trimming pared 0 bases from V and 9 bases from J, leaving 13 bases between. Germline V gene data show CDR1 as SGHRS and CDR2 as YFSETQ. There are 14 residues in the CDR3. This CDR3 is CASSLGHSVPEQFF. The CDR3 DNA follows: TGCGCCAGCAGCTTGGGTCACTCAGTACCTGAGCAGTTCTTC.

The chain has TRBV11-1 and TRBJ2-5, with 10 bases that match TRBD1. The CDR3 runs 19 residues. Germline V gene data show CDR1 as SGHAT and CDR2 as FQDESV (reference sequence). Unmatched junction bases numbered 16, after V lost 5 bases and J lost 1 base. The DNA of the CDR3 is TGTGCCAGCAGCCCTACCAGACAGGGGGCCCTCCACTCCCAAGAGACCCAGTACTTC. This sequence encodes CASSPTRQGALHSQETQYF.

The CDR3: CASSLGQGFSGNTIYF. Written as DNA, the CDR3 is TGCGCCAGCAGCTTGGGACAGGGCTTCTCTGGAAACACCATATATTTT. The chain has TRBV5-1 and TRBJ1-3; 7 bases match TRBD1. V gave up 0 bases and J gave up 0 bases; unmatched junction bases: 3. The CDR3 totals 16 residues. Germline V gene data show CDR1 as SGHRS and CDR2 as YFSETQ.

The genes are TRBV3-1 and TRBJ2-2; 14 positions agree with TRBD2. V was clipped by 4 bases and J by 3 bases; unmatched bases: 7. CDR1 LGHDT and CDR2 YNNKEL come from the germline V gene (reference sequence). The CDR3 covers 18 residues. The CDR3 bases are TGTGCCAGCAGCCGCGGACTAGCGGGGGGCCGGGACACCGGGGAGCTGTTTTTT. It codes for CASSRGLAGGRDTGELFF. Complete variable domain (other parts from reference TRBV3-1 and TRBJ2-2): DTAVSQTPKYLVTQMGNDKSIKCEQNLGHDTMYWYKQDSKKFLKIMFSYNNKELIINETVPNRFSPKSPDKAHLNLHINSLELGDSAVYFCASSRGLAGGRDTGELFFGEGSRLTVL.